This T cell receptor beta chain was retrieved from a study of blood T cell repertoires in COVID-19. Study overall: T cells, B-cell-depleted T cells, or PBMCs supplied cDNA or gDNA.

How the authors handled the data: Reference gene primer amplification gave estimated nucleated cell counts. Profiled with immunoSEQ multiplex PCR; TCRdb holds only in-frame clones, not every one. V, J and clone size reflect that table, while D and trimming were determined from the DNA. The sample shows about 44,000 clones, about 88% of them seen only once. The ends lost 0 bases at V and 5 bases at J; junction bases unmatched: 15. Germline V CDR1 and CDR2: MGHRA, YSYEKL. The CDR3 length is 18 residues. The sequencing sample was made of peripheral blood. This TCR was recovered from a human donor in a cohort sampled during active COVID-19. This sequence joins TRBV4-1 and TRBJ1-2, with 7 bases lining up with TRBD1. The CDR3 here is CASSQDPGRQGVLYGYTF. The CDR3 DNA follows: TGCGCCAGCAGCCAAGATCCGGGGAGACAGGGCGTATTATATGGCTACACCTTC.